Listed here is a single T cell receptor beta chain. The target antigen is unknown. These data come from a study of T cell responses to AZD1222 COVID-19 vaccine. Study conclusions and caveats: There were mostly white British donors and more females than males, and clonal diversity was possibly underestimated. Spike-specific TCR depth and breadth grew after two AZD1222 doses. Researchers took repertoire samples only after the peak T cell response had come.

The repertoire was sequenced with immunoSEQ multiplex PCR; TCRdb's copy has only in-frame clones and lacks some. Among about 110,000 clones listed, about 92% were seen once. The analysis combined second doses at about 4 or about 12 weeks. This specimen was peripheral blood, taken 28 days after the second AZD1222 dose. This clonotype was sampled from an adult who received the AZD1222 COVID-19 vaccine.

The CDR3 DNA is TGTGCCAGTAGTATAGTGGCCGGAGCTAACTATGGCTACACCTTC. This codes for CASSIVAGANYGYTF. The chain joins TRBV19 to TRBJ1-2; no clear D gene. The CDR3 is 15 amino acids. Germline CDR1 and CDR2: LNHDA and SQIVND (reference sequence). The V and J ends lost 1 base and 0 bases respectively, with 9 bases between them.